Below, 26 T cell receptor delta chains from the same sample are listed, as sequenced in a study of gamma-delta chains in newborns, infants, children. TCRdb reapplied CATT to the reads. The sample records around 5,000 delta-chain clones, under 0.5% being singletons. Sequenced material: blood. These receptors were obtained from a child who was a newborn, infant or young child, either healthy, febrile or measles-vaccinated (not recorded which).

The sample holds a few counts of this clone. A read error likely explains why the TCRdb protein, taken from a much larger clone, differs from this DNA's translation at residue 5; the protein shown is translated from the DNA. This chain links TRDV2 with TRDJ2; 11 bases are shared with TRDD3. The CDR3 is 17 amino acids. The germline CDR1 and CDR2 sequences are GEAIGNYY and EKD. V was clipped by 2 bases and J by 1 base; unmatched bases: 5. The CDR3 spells CACDMLGDTGLTAQLFF. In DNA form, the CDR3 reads TGTGCCTGTGACATGCTGGGGGATACTGGTTTGACAGCACAACTCTTCTTT.

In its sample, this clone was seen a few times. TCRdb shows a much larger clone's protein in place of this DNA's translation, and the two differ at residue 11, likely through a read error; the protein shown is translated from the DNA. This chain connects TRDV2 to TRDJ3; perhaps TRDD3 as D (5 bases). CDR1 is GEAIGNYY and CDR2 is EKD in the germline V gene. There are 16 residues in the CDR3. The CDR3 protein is CACDAFSSWDIRQMFF. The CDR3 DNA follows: TGTGCCTGTGACGCCTTTAGCTCCTGGGACATCCGACAGATGTTTTTC.

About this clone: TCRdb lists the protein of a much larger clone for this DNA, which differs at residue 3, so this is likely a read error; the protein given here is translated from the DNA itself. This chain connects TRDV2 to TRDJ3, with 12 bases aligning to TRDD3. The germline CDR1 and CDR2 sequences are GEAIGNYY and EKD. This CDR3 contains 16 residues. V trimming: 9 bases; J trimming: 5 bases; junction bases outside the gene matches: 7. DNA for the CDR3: TGTGCCCGGAGTACTGGGGGATACCGGGACACCCGACAGATGTTTTTC. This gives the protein CARSTGGYRDTRQMFF.

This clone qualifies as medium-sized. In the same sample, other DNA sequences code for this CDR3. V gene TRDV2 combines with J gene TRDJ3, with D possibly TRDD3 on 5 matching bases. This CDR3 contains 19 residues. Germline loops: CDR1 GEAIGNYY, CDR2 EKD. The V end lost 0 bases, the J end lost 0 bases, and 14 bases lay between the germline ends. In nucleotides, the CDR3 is TGTGCCTGTGACACCGTGCGGGGGGCAGCCTCCTGGGACACCCGACAGATGTTTTTC. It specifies CACDTVRGAASWDTRQMFF.

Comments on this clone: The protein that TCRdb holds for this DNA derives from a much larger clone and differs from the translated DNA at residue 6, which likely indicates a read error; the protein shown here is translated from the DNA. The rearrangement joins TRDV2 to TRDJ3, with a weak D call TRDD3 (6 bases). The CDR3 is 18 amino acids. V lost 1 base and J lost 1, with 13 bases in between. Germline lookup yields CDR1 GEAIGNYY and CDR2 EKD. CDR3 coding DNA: TGTGCCTGTGACACGGTGATACGCGGGTCCTGGGACACCCGACAGATGTTTTTC. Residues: CACDTVIRGSWDTRQMFF.

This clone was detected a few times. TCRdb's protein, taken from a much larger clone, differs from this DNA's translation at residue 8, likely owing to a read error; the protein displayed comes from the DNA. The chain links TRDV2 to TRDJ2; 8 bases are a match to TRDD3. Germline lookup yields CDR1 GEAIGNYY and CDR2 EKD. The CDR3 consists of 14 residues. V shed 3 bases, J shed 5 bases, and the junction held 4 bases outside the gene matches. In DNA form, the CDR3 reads TGTGCCTGTGACGTACTGGGGGCTACAGCACAACTCTTCTTT. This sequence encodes CACDVLGATAQLFF.

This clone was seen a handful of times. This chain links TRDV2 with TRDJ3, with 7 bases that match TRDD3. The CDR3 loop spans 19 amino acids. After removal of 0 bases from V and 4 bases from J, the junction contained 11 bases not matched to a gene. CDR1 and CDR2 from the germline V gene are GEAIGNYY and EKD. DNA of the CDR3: TGTGCCTGTGACACCGTACTGGGGATAAGATCATGGGACACCCGACAGATGTTTTTC. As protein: CACDTVLGIRSWDTRQMFF.

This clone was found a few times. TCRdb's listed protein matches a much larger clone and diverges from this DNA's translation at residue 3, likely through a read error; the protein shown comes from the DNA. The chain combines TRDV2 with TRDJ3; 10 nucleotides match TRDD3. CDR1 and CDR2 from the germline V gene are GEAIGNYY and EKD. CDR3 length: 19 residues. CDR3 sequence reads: CAWDTWGIYSSWDTRQMFF. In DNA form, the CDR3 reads TGTGCCTGGGACACCTGGGGGATATACAGCTCCTGGGACACCCGACAGATGTTTTTC.

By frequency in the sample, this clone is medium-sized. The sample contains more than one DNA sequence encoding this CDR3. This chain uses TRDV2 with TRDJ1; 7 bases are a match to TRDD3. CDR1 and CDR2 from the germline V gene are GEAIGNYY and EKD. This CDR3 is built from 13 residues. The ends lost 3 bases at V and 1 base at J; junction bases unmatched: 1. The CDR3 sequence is CACDWGTTDKLIF. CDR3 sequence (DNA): TGTGCCTGTGACTGGGGGACCACCGATAAACTCATCTTT.

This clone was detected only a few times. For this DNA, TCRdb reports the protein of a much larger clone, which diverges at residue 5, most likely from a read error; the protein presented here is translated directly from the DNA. CDR3 sequence (DNA): TGTGCCTGTGACTCTCTGGGGGATATGCTCTCCTGGGACACCCGACAGATGTTTTTC. Residues: CACDSLGDMLSWDTRQMFF. The rearrangement uses TRDV2 and TRDJ3; the match to TRDD3 covers 10 bases. V was pared by 3 bases and J by 0 bases, with 7 bases of the junction left unmatched. The CDR3 is 19 residues long. Germline values: CDR1 GEAIGNYY, CDR2 EKD.

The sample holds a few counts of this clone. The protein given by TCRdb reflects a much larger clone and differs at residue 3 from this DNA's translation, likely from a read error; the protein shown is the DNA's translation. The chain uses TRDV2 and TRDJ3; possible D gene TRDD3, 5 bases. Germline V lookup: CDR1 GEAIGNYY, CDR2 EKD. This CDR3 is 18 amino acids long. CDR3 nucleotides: TGTGCCCGTGACACGGGGGGGGCCTTCTCCTGGGACACCCGACAGATGTTTTTC. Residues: CARDTGGAFSWDTRQMFF.

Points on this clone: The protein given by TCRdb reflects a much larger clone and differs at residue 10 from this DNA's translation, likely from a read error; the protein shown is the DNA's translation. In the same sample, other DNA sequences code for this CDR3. The CDR3 sequence is CACDTLGDTFTAQLFF. The DNA for the CDR3 is TGTGCCTGTGACACCCTGGGGGATACTTTTACAGCACAACTCTTCTTT. This sequence joins TRDV2 and TRDJ2; 11 bases line up with TRDD3. Germline V gives CDR1 GEAIGNYY, CDR2 EKD. The CDR3 covers 16 residues.

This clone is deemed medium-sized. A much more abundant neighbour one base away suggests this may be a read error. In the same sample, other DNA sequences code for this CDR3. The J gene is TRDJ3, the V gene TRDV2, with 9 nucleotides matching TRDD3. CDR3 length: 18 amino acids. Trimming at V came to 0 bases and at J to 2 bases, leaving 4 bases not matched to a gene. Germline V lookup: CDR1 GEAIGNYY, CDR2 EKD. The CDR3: CACDTVLGDTWDTRQMFF. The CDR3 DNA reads TGTGCCTGTGACACCGTACTGGGGGACACCTGGGACACCCGACAGATGTTTTTC.

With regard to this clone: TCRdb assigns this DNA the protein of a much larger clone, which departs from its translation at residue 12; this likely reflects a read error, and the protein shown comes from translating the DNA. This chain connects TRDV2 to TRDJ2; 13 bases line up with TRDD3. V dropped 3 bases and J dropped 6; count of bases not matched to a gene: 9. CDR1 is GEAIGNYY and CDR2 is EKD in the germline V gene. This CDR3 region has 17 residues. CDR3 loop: CACDLLGDTPMAAQLFF. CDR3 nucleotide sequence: TGTGCCTGTGACTTACTGGGGGATACGCCGATGGCAGCACAACTCTTCTTT.

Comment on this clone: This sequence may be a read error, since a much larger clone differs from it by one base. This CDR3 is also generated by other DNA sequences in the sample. CDR3 amino acids: CACDTWVTSWDTRQMFF. DNA of the CDR3: TGTGCCTGTGACACCTGGGTCACCTCCTGGGACACCCGACAGATGTTCTTC. The J gene is TRDJ3, the V gene TRDV2; D may be TRDD3 (5 bases). The germline gives CDR1 GEAIGNYY, CDR2 EKD. This CDR3 has 17 amino acids.

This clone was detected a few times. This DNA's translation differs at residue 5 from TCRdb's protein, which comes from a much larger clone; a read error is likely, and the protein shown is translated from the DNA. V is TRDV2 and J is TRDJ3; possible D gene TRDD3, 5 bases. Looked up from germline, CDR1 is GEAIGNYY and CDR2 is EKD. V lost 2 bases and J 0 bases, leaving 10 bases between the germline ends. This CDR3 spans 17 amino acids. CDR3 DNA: TGTGCCTGTGACAAACTGGTGAGCTCCTGGGACACCCGACAGATGTTTTTC. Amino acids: CACDKLVSSWDTRQMFF.

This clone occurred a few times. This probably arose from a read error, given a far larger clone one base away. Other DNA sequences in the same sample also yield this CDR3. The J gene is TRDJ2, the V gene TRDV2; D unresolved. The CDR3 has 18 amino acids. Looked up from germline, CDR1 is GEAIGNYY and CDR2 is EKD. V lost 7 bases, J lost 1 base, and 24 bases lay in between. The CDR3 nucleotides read TGTGCCTGCGATTCAATTGAGACTGCACTGAATTTGACAGCACAACTCTTCTTT. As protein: CACDSIETALNLTAQLFF.

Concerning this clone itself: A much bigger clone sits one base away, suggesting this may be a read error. CDR3 nucleotides: TGTGCCTGTGACACCGTCGGTACTGGGGGATACCCCTGGGACACCCGACAGATGTTTTTC. Residues: CACDTVGTGGYPWDTRQMFF. This chain links TRDV2 with TRDJ3; TRDD3 agrees at 12 bases. Germline assignment: CDR1 GEAIGNYY and CDR2 EKD. The CDR3 extends over 20 amino acids. J was trimmed by 2 bases and V by 0 bases; bases with no gene match: 7.

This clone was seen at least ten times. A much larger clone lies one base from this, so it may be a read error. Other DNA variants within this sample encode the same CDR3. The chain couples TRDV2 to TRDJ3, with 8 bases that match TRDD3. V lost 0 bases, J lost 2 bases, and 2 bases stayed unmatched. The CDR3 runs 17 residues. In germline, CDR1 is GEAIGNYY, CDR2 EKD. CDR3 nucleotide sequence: TGTGCCTGTGACACCTGGGGGATCACCTGGGACACCCGACAGATGTTTTTC. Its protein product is CACDTWGITWDTRQMFF.

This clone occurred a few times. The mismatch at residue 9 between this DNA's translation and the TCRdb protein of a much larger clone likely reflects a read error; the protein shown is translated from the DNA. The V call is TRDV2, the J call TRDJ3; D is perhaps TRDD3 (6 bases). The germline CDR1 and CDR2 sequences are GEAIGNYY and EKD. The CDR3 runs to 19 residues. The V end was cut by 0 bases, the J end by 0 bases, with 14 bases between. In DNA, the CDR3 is TGTGCCTGTGACACCGGAGGGATAGGGGGCTCCTGGGACACCCGACAGATGTTTTTC. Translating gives CACDTGGIGGSWDTRQMFF.

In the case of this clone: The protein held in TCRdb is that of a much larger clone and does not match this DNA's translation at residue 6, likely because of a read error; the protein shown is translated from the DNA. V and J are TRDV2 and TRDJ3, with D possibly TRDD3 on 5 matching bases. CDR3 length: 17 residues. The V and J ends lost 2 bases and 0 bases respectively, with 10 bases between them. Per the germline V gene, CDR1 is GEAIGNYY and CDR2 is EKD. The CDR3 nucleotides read TGTGCCTGTGACAGTGCTGGGAGCTCCTGGGACACCCGACAGATGTTTTTC. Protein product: CACDSAGSSWDTRQMFF.

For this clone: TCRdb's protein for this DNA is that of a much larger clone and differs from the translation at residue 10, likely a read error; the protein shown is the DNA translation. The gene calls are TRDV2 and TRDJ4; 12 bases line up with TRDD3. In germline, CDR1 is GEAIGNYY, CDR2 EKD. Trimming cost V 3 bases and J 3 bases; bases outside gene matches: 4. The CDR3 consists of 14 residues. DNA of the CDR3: TGTGCCTGTGACGTACTGGGGGATACCGGACCCCTGATCTTT. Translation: CACDVLGDTGPLIF.

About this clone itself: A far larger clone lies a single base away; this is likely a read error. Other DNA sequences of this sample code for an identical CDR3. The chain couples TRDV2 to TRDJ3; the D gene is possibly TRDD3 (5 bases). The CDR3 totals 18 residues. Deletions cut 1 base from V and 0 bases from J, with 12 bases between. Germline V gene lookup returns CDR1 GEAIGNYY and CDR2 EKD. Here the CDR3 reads CACDTGGPLSWDTRQMFF. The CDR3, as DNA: TGTGCCTGTGACACGGGGGGGCCGCTCTCCTGGGACACCCGACAGATGTTTTTC.

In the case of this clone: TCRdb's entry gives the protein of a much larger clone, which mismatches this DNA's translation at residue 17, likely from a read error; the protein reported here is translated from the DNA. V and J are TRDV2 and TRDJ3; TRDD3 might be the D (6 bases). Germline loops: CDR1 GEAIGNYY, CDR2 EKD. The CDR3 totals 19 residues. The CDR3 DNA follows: TGTGCCTGTGACACCGGAGGGATAAGGGGCTCCTGGGACACCCGACAGGTGTTTTTC. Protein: CACDTGGIRGSWDTRQVFF.

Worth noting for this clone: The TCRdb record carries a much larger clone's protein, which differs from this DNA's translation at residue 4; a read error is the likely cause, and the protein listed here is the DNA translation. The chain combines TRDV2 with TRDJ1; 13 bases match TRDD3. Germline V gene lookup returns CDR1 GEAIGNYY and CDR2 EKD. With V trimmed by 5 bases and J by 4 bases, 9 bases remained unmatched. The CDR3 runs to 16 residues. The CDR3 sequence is CACGPLLGDTGDKLIF. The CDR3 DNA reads TGTGCCTGTGGCCCCTTACTGGGGGATACGGGCGATAAACTCATCTTT.

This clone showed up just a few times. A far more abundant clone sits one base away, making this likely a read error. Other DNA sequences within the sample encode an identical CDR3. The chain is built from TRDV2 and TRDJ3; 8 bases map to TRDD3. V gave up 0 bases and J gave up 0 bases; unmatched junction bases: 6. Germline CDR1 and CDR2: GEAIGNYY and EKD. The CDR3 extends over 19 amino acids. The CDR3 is CACDTVLGGSSWDTRQMFF. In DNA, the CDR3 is TGTGCCTGTGACACCGTACTGGGGGGTAGCTCCTGGGACACCCGACAGATGTTTTTC.